This is a list of T cell receptor beta chains from one sample in a study of T cell repertoires in cytomegalovirus infection. These TCRs' antigens remain unknown. TCRdb analysed the reads with MiXCR anew, one entry per CDR3 protein. Among some 700,000 distinct CDR3 sequences, around 30% were seen once, and the ten largest hold roughly 18%. The sample consisted of cultured PBMCs, taken from culture after CMV antigen stimulation. The receptors shown here come from a human donor in good health (CMV status not recorded). Some clones in this sample may be carry-over from other donors' samples. Each CDR3 is given with its conserved first and last residue. Each record gives: clone size, J gene, V gene, D gene, CDR3 protein, CDR3 DNA. The D gene is left open where the match is weak. For some rows the clone size is stated as once, few or many, or as a class when expanded; others skip it.

size: .; J: TRBJ1-5; V: TRBV27; D: .; CDR3: CASSLNPDSNQPQHF; DNA: TGTGCCAGCAGTTTAAACCCAGATAGCAATCAGCCCCAGCATTTT
size: few; J: TRBJ1-5; V: TRBV10-3; D: .; CDR3: CATGRGSNQPQHF; DNA: TGTGCCACGGGGAGGGGTAGCAATCAGCCCCAGCATTTT
size: .; J: TRBJ2-7; V: TRBV18; D: TRBD1; CDR3: CASSPPGQGNREQYF; DNA: TGTGCCAGCTCACCACCGGGACAGGGAAATCGCGAGCAGTACTTC
size: many; J: TRBJ2-5; V: TRBV4-2; D: .; CDR3: CASSHENQGGETQYF; DNA: TGTGCCAGCAGCCACGAGAACCAGGGGGGGGAGACCCAGTACTTC
size: .; J: TRBJ2-7; V: TRBV20-1; D: TRBD2; CDR3: CSALGLAGWVSYEQYF; DNA: TGCAGTGCCCTCGGACTAGCGGGGTGGGTCTCCTACGAGCAGTACTTC
size: few; J: TRBJ2-1; V: TRBV19; D: .; CDR3: CASRADSYEQFF; DNA: TGTGCCAGTAGGGCTGACTCCTATGAGCAGTTCTTC
size: few; J: TRBJ2-7; V: TRBV28; D: TRBD1; CDR3: CASSSQPGQGTYEQYF; DNA: TGTGCCAGCAGTTCGCAACCGGGACAGGGTACCTACGAGCAGTACTTC
size: .; J: TRBJ2-5; V: TRBV12-3/TRBV12-4; D: TRBD2; CDR3: CASTRTGGAGETQYF; DNA: TGTGCCAGCACTCGGACCGGGGGGGCAGGGGAGACCCAGTACTTC
size: .; J: TRBJ2-5; V: TRBV27; D: TRBD1; CDR3: CASSPGTGGAEETQYF; DNA: TGTGCCAGCAGTCCGGGGACAGGGGGCGCGGAGGAGACCCAGTACTTC
size: .; J: TRBJ2-7; V: TRBV7-2; D: TRBD1; CDR3: CASSYTGGTYYEQYF; DNA: TGTGCCAGCAGCTACACAGGGGGTACGTACTACGAGCAGTACTTC
size: .; J: TRBJ1-2; V: TRBV2; D: .; CDR3: CASSESPVTVGYTF; DNA: TGTGCCAGCAGTGAAAGCCCCGTAACAGTTGGCTACACCTTC
size: few; J: TRBJ2-1; V: TRBV20-1; D: .; CDR3: CSAGSLNLYNEQFF; DNA: TGCAGTGCGGGCTCCCTAAATCTATACAATGAGCAGTTCTTC
size: .; J: TRBJ1-5; V: TRBV7-9; D: .; CDR3: CASSVQGVGNQPQHF; DNA: TGTGCCAGCAGCGTGCAGGGTGTTGGCAATCAGCCCCAGCATTTT
size: few; J: TRBJ2-3; V: TRBV6-2/TRBV6-3; D: TRBD2; CDR3: CASSYSAGTSKTLDTQYF; DNA: TGTGCCAGCAGTTACTCCGCCGGGACTAGCAAGACCCTGGATACGCAGTATTTT
size: .; J: TRBJ2-5; V: TRBV7-2; D: TRBD2; CDR3: CASSLARGGSPRESQYF; DNA: TGTGCCAGCAGCTTAGCGCGCGGGGGGTCCCCCCGGGAGAGCCAGTACTTC
size: few; J: TRBJ1-2; V: TRBV7-6; D: .; CDR3: CASSPTPPGGNYGYTF; DNA: TGTGCCAGCAGCCCGACTCCTCCGGGGGGAAACTATGGCTACACCTTC
size: few; J: TRBJ2-1; V: TRBV20-1; D: .; CDR3: CSARGGTEYNEQFF; DNA: TGCAGTGCTAGAGGCGGGACAGAATACAATGAGCAGTTCTTC
size: .; J: TRBJ2-1; V: TRBV2; D: TRBD1; CDR3: CASSRQGADNEQFF; DNA: TGTGCCAGCAGTAGACAGGGGGCCGACAATGAGCAGTTCTTC
size: .; J: TRBJ1-3; V: TRBV10-3; D: .; CDR3: CAISDLSGGSQLRPFGNTIYF; DNA: TGTGCCATCAGCGACCTTTCGGGGGGCAGTCAACTTCGCCCATTTGGAAACACCATATATTTT
size: few; J: TRBJ2-4; V: TRBV11-2; D: .; CDR3: CASSSEMGHRDQYF; DNA: TGTGCCAGCAGCTCCGAAATGGGACACCGGGATCAGTACTTC
size: few; J: TRBJ1-6; V: TRBV11-3; D: .; CDR3: CATDSASSYNSPLHF; DNA: TGTGCCACCGATTCTGCCAGCTCCTATAATTCACCCCTCCACTTT
size: .; J: TRBJ2-1; V: TRBV7-6; D: TRBD2; CDR3: CASSRLAGEEGEQFF; DNA: TGTGCCAGCAGTCGTCTAGCGGGGGAGGAAGGTGAGCAGTTCTTC
size: .; J: TRBJ2-1; V: TRBV19; D: TRBD2; CDR3: CASSISGSYNEQFF; DNA: TGTGCCAGTAGTATCAGCGGGAGCTACAATGAGCAGTTCTTC
size: .; J: TRBJ2-3; V: TRBV5-1; D: .; CDR3: CASSARWISTDTQYF; DNA: TGCGCCAGCAGCGCGCGGTGGATTAGCACAGATACGCAGTATTTT
size: few; J: TRBJ1-1; V: TRBV5-5; D: .; CDR3: CASSFEDSMNTEAFF; DNA: TGTGCCAGCAGCTTCGAGGACAGTATGAACACTGAAGCTTTCTTT
size: .; J: TRBJ2-2; V: TRBV4-1; D: .; CDR3: CASSQEKAVGELFF; DNA: TGCGCCAGCAGCCAAGAAAAAGCGGTCGGGGAGCTGTTTTTT
size: few; J: TRBJ2-5; V: TRBV7-9; D: .; CDR3: CASSPRAETQYF; DNA: TGTGCCAGCAGCCCGAGGGCTGAGACCCAGTACTTC
size: .; J: TRBJ1-2; V: TRBV9; D: TRBD1; CDR3: CASSVQGANYGYTF; DNA: TGTGCCAGCAGCGTCCAGGGGGCTAACTATGGCTACACCTTC
size: few; J: TRBJ2-3; V: TRBV7-9; D: .; CDR3: CASSSTRGASDTQYF; DNA: TGTGCCAGCAGCTCGACCCGCGGGGCCTCAGATACGCAGTATTTT
size: .; J: TRBJ2-5; V: TRBV20-1; D: TRBD2; CDR3: CSQPQGTSGEETQYF; DNA: TGCAGCCAACCCCAAGGAACTAGCGGGGAAGAGACCCAGTACTTC
size: .; J: TRBJ2-1; V: TRBV7-6; D: TRBD1; CDR3: CASSRTTGISYNEQFF; DNA: TGTGCCAGCAGCAGAACGACAGGGATCTCCTACAATGAGCAGTTCTTC
size: .; J: TRBJ2-1; V: TRBV6-6; D: .; CDR3: CASSSYQLQSNEQFF; DNA: TGTGCCAGCAGTTCGTACCAGCTCCAAAGCAATGAGCAGTTCTTC
size: .; J: TRBJ2-1; V: TRBV19; D: TRBD2; CDR3: CASSILAGSSYNEQFF; DNA: TGTGCCAGTAGTATTCTAGCGGGGAGCTCCTACAATGAGCAGTTCTTC
size: .; J: TRBJ2-7; V: TRBV28; D: TRBD1; CDR3: CASITVKGQGTDEQYF; DNA: TGTGCCAGCATTACCGTTAAGGGACAGGGGACCGACGAGCAGTACTTC
size: .; J: TRBJ1-2; V: TRBV12-3/TRBV12-4; D: .; CDR3: CASSSGAGLYGYTF; DNA: TGTGCCAGCAGTTCAGGGGCAGGGCTCTATGGCTACACCTTC
size: .; J: TRBJ2-2; V: TRBV6-1; D: TRBD2; CDR3: CASRAAGGRSSNTGELFF; DNA: TGTGCCAGCCGCGCTGCGGGGGGGCGATCCTCCAACACCGGGGAGCTGTTTTTT
size: .; J: TRBJ2-5; V: TRBV7-6; D: .; CDR3: CASSSRPVETQYF; DNA: TGTGCCAGCAGCTCGAGGCCCGTTGAGACCCAGTACTTC
size: .; J: TRBJ1-5; V: TRBV7-2; D: .; CDR3: CASSRTVWQPQHF; DNA: TGTGCCAGCAGCCGGACAGTATGGCAGCCCCAGCATTTT
size: .; J: TRBJ2-3; V: TRBV7-6; D: .; CDR3: CASSLGTGWGTDTQYF; DNA: TGTGCCAGCAGCTTGGGGACGGGGTGGGGAACAGATACGCAGTATTTT
size: .; J: TRBJ2-1; V: TRBV5-8; D: .; CDR3: CASSYWTATNEQFF; DNA: TGTGCCAGCAGCTACTGGACAGCTACCAATGAGCAGTTCTTC
size: few; J: TRBJ1-1; V: TRBV4-1; D: .; CDR3: CASSPSGNEAFF; DNA: TGCGCCAGCAGCCCGAGCGGTAATGAAGCTTTCTTT
size: .; J: TRBJ2-2; V: TRBV7-2; D: TRBD1; CDR3: CASSLEGAVGELFF; DNA: TGTGCCAGCAGCTTAGAGGGGGCGGTCGGGGAGCTGTTTTTT
size: few; J: TRBJ1-1; V: TRBV20-1; D: TRBD1; CDR3: CSASRDRGRVTEAFF; DNA: TGCAGTGCTAGCCGGGACAGGGGGCGGGTCACTGAAGCTTTCTTT
size: .; J: TRBJ2-5; V: TRBV7-2; D: TRBD2; CDR3: CASSLGGAGGGEAQYF; DNA: TGTGCCAGCAGCTTAGGAGGAGCGGGGGGGGGGGAGGCCCAGTACTTC
size: few; J: TRBJ2-7; V: TRBV6-1; D: .; CDR3: CASSDPSGPHYEQYF; DNA: TGTGCCAGCAGTGACCCCTCGGGACCCCACTACGAGCAGTACTTC
size: .; J: TRBJ2-3; V: TRBV11-2; D: TRBD1; CDR3: CASSERGQGSFDTQYF; DNA: TGTGCCAGCAGTGAAAGGGGGCAGGGGTCATTTGATACGCAGTATTTT
size: many; J: TRBJ2-1; V: TRBV7-2; D: TRBD1; CDR3: CASSPGTGTYNEQFF; DNA: TGTGCCAGCAGCCCCGGGACAGGGACATACAATGAGCAGTTCTTC
size: .; J: TRBJ2-5; V: TRBV10-3; D: TRBD2; CDR3: CAISRTSGRQETQYF; DNA: TGTGCCATCTCACGGACTAGCGGGAGGCAAGAGACCCAGTACTTC
size: .; J: TRBJ2-3; V: TRBV11-2; D: .; CDR3: CASSRWTTADTQYF; DNA: TGTGCCAGCAGCCGCTGGACTACCGCAGATACGCAGTATTTT
size: many; J: TRBJ2-5; V: TRBV7-9; D: .; CDR3: CASSLLAAQETQYF; DNA: TGTGCCAGCAGCTTACTGGCGGCCCAAGAGACCCAGTACTTC
size: .; J: TRBJ2-5; V: TRBV6-1; D: .; CDR3: CASSDQPGGETQYF; DNA: TGTGCCAGCAGTGACCAACCTGGAGGGGAGACCCAGTACTTC
size: .; J: TRBJ2-4; V: TRBV12-3/TRBV12-4; D: .; CDR3: CASAEAKNIQYF; DNA: TGTGCCAGCGCAGAAGCCAAAAACATTCAGTACTTC
size: few; J: TRBJ1-1; V: TRBV7-2; D: TRBD1; CDR3: CASSAARGSTEAFF; DNA: TGTGCCAGCAGCGCAGCCAGGGGGAGCACTGAAGCTTTCTTT